This T cell receptor beta chain was observed in a study of PD-1 blockade in classical Hodgkin lymphoma. Regarding this clone: The junction differs from germline at one of its ends, possibly a read error.

This CDR3 region has 19 residues. CDR1 is SGHTA and CDR2 is FQGNSA in the germline V gene. Stated time point: cycle 4 day 1 (C4D1), after less than seven weeks of nivolumab. Every patient had relapsed following autologous stem cell transplantation, and cohorts differed in brentuximab vedotin exposure. Sequencing used immunoSEQ multiplex PCR; TCRdb keeps in-frame clones, though not all of them. The sample consists of about 21,000 clones, 70% to 85% of them appearing once. The TCR originated in a human donor with classical Hodgkin lymphoma. Sequences were derived from peripheral blood mononuclear cells (PBMCs), sampled before the fourth cycle of nivolumab. This chain joins TRBV7-2 and TRBJ2-7; 14 positions match TRBD2. The CDR3 reads CASSTKRGTSGSRGYEQYF. The CDR3 region has the DNA TGCGCCAGCAGCACTAAACGCGGGACTAGCGGGAGCCGAGGCTACGAGCAGTACTTC.